This T cell receptor (beta chain) was sequenced during a study of beta chain features in type 1 diabetes. Study in general: Sorted cells from all samples, numbering about 98 million, were examined. Study findings and constraints: Type 1 diabetes patients showed a moderate but significant shortening of TCRB CDR3s in all four CD4+ subsets.

The CDR3 extends over 17 amino acids. From germline, CDR1 is SGHRS and CDR2 YFSETQ. The V and J ends lost 3 bases and 4 bases, in that order; junction bases with no gene match: 15. CD4+ naive, central memory, regulatory and stem cell-like memory cells were sorted via CD45RO/CCR7/CD25/CD127/CD95/CD27. Reverse transcribing all isolated RNA meant expressed TCRB transcripts were sequenced. Naive, central memory and regulatory T cell samples yielded roughly 3.5 million reads on average. Sequenced by immunoSEQ multiplex PCR; TCRdb stores in-frame clones only, minus some. The sample lists 130,000 to 150,000 clones, approximately 52% occurring once. This clone was seen more than once but under ten times. Its antigen remains unidentified.

The V gene is TRBV5-1, the J gene TRBJ1-1; 7 positions agree with TRBD1. The sample taken for sequencing was Tregs from blood. This receptor was taken from a man between 18 and 29 years old in good health. CDR3: CASSWRDSFRPVTEAFF. The CDR3 DNA follows: TGCGCCAGCAGCTGGAGGGACAGCTTCAGGCCGGTCACTGAAGCTTTCTTT.